The 16 T cell receptor beta chains below all came from one sample that was sequenced in a study of CD8+ T cells in alopecia areata. Investigators isolated RNA and reverse transcribed it into cDNA to act as the sequencing template. Libraries were prepared by immunoSEQ multiplex PCR; TCRdb keeps only in-frame clonotypes and omits some of them. The sample has some 120,000 clones; 47% are singletons. Sequenced input: NKG2D-low CD8+ T cells sorted from blood. The source is a human donor with alopecia areata.

The J gene is TRBJ1-4, the V gene TRBV9; the D gene is possibly TRBD1 (5 bases). CDR3 length: 13 amino acids. V was pared by 4 bases and J by 6 bases, with 10 bases between. Germline CDR1 reads SGDLS; CDR2 reads YYNGEE. The CDR3 sequence: CASSPQGYEKLFF. DNA for the CDR3: TGTGCCAGCAGCCCTCAGGGCTATGAAAAACTGTTTTTT.

This chain uses TRBV29-1 with TRBJ1-2, with TRBD1 identical over 9 bases. CDR1 and CDR2 from the germline V gene are SQVTM and ANQGSEA. Unmatched junction bases numbered 9, after V lost 6 bases and J lost 7 bases. The length of the CDR3 is 13 residues. CDR3 in amino acids: CSVPQGAGGGYTF. The CDR3 bases are TGCAGCGTCCCACAGGGGGCTGGTGGTGGCTACACCTTC.

In its sample, this clone was seen a few times. This chain joins TRBV29-1 and TRBJ2-1, with D maybe TRBD1 (6 bases). This CDR3 comprises 13 residues. The germline V gene encodes CDR1 SQVTM and CDR2 ANQGSEA. V lost 7 bases, J lost 6 bases, and 16 bases lay in between. CDR3: CSARQAISNEQFF. CDR3 in DNA: TGCAGCGCCCGACAGGCCATCAGCAATGAGCAGTTCTTC.

This clone has just a few counts. The J gene is TRBJ2-1, the V gene TRBV29-1, with D hard to call. CDR1 and CDR2 (germline): SQVTM, ANQGSEA. V gave up 2 bases and J gave up 0 bases, with 8 bases separating them. The CDR3 is 14 amino acids. CDR3 DNA: TGCAGCGTTGAAAAAGTAAGCTCCTACAATGAGCAGTTCTTC. Its protein is CSVEKVSSYNEQFF.

The V gene is TRBV7-9, the J gene TRBJ2-1; the D gene is possibly TRBD2 (6 bases). This CDR3 spans 13 amino acids. The germline V gene encodes CDR1 SEHNR and CDR2 FQNEAQ (reference sequence). V lost 4 bases, J lost 7 bases, and 11 bases lay in between. CDR3 amino acids: CASSSEAGNEQFF. In nucleotides, the CDR3 is TGTGCCAGCAGCTCAGAGGCGGGGAATGAGCAGTTCTTC.

CDR3 bases: TGTGCCAGCTCATGGAGGGACACTGAAGCTTTCTTT. This sequence encodes CASSWRDTEAFF. The V and J genes are TRBV7-9 and TRBJ1-1; D unclear. The germline CDR1 and CDR2 sequences are SEHNR and FQNEAQ (reference sequence). The length of the CDR3 is 12 residues. The V gene lost 8 bases and the J gene lost 3 bases, with 10 bases spanning the gap.

The chain is built from TRBV11-2 and TRBJ2-7; tentatively, D is TRBD2 (6 bases). The germline V gene encodes CDR1 SGHAT and CDR2 FQNNGV. Trimming stripped 1 base from V and 5 bases from J, with 15 bases between. This CDR3 spans 15 amino acids. CDR3 residues: CASSLVGGSADEQYF. CDR3 sequence (DNA): TGTGCCAGCAGCTTAGTCGGGGGTTCGGCGGACGAGCAGTACTTC.

The chain combines TRBV30 with TRBJ2-1, with D possibly being TRBD2 (6 bases). Per the germline V gene, CDR1 is GTSNPN and CDR2 is SVGIG (reference sequence). This CDR3 spans 13 amino acids. Trimming removed 5 bases at V and 7 bases at J, with 15 bases between. CDR3 protein: CAWAEGHSNEQFF. The CDR3, as DNA: TGTGCCTGGGCGGAGGGTCATAGTAATGAGCAGTTCTTC.

The chain couples TRBV29-1 to TRBJ2-7, with 8 bases identical to TRBD2. The CDR3 runs 13 residues. Looked up from germline, CDR1 is SQVTM and CDR2 is ANQGSEA. The J segment lost 6 bases and the V segment lost 1 base, leaving 5 bases of the junction unmatched. CDR3 amino acids: CSVEGGGLVEQYF. CDR3 nucleotides: TGCAGCGTTGAAGGCGGGGGGCTGGTCGAGCAGTACTTC.

The rearrangement uses TRBV30 and TRBJ2-1; no reliable D call. V lost 4 bases to trimming and J lost 0 bases, with 10 bases between them. Germline CDR1 GTSNPN, CDR2 SVGIG (reference sequence). The CDR3 contains 14 residues. The chain's CDR3 is CAWMGGSSYNEQFF. DNA for the CDR3: TGTGCCTGGATGGGCGGAAGCTCCTACAATGAGCAGTTCTTC.

This clone was recorded a few times. The chain links TRBV7-9 to TRBJ2-7, with D possibly being TRBD1 or TRBD2 (6 bases each). Germline V lookup: CDR1 SEHNR, CDR2 FQNEAQ (reference sequence). CDR3 length: 12 amino acids. Deletions cut 5 bases from V and 5 bases from J, with 10 bases between. This CDR3 is CASSPRGDEQYF. CDR3 DNA: TGTGCCAGCAGCCCAAGGGGGGACGAGCAGTACTTC. The full variable domain, in which reference TRBV7-9 and TRBJ2-7 provide the parts outside the CDR3, is DTGVSQNPRHKITKRGQNVTFRCDPISEHNRLYWYRQTLGQGPEFLTYFQNEAQLEKSRLLSDRFSAERPKGSFSTLEIQRTEQGDSAMYLCASSPRGDEQYFGPGTRLTVT.

On this clone: The identical CDR3 is also encoded by other nucleotide sequences in the sample. This rearrangement joins TRBV29-1 to TRBJ1-5; D is possibly TRBD1 (5 bases). The CDR3 runs 13 residues. Germline lookup yields CDR1 SQVTM and CDR2 ANQGSEA. The V end lost 5 bases, the J end lost 6 bases, and 14 bases lay between the germline ends. As DNA, the CDR3 is TGCAGCGTTAATGGGGGGGTAGGTCAGCCCCAGCATTTT. Amino acids: CSVNGGVGQPQHF.

The J gene is TRBJ2-2, the V gene TRBV29-1, with D perhaps matching TRBD1 (6 bases). Germline values: CDR1 SQVTM, CDR2 ANQGSEA. The CDR3 consists of 13 residues. V dropped 4 bases and J dropped 7 bases, with 13 bases sitting between them. As DNA, the CDR3 is TGCAGCGTTGGCCCGGGACATCGCGGGGAGCTGTTTTTT. Translated, it gives CSVGPGHRGELFF.

This rearrangement joins TRBV27 to TRBJ2-2; D call uncertain. The length of the CDR3 is 11 residues. The germline V and J ends were trimmed by 7 bases and 8 bases, with 8 bases remaining between them. Germline loops: CDR1 MNHEY, CDR2 SMNVEV (reference sequence). Written as DNA, the CDR3 is TGTGCCAGCACCGGCGGAGGGGAGCTGTTTTTT. This codes for CASTGGGELFF.

The genes are TRBV29-1 and TRBJ2-5; D may be TRBD2 (5 bases). This CDR3 contains 14 residues. The germline CDR1 and CDR2 sequences are SQVTM and ANQGSEA. The V end lost 8 bases, the J end lost 2 bases, and 18 bases lay between the germline ends. Written as DNA, the CDR3 is TGCAGCCTTAATCCGCGGGCCATACAAGAGACCCAGTACTTC. It specifies CSLNPRAIQETQYF.

The table lists this clone with a few counts. V is TRBV7-9 and J is TRBJ1-1, with D possibly being TRBD1 (5 bases). From germline, CDR1 is SEHNR and CDR2 FQNEAQ (reference sequence). The CDR3 consists of 16 residues. V was shortened by 6 bases and J by 5 bases, with 22 bases between the two germline ends. CDR3 loop: CASSPRDGAMRTEAFF. CDR3 bases: TGTGCCAGCAGTCCACGGGACGGTGCTATGAGAACTGAAGCTTTCTTT.